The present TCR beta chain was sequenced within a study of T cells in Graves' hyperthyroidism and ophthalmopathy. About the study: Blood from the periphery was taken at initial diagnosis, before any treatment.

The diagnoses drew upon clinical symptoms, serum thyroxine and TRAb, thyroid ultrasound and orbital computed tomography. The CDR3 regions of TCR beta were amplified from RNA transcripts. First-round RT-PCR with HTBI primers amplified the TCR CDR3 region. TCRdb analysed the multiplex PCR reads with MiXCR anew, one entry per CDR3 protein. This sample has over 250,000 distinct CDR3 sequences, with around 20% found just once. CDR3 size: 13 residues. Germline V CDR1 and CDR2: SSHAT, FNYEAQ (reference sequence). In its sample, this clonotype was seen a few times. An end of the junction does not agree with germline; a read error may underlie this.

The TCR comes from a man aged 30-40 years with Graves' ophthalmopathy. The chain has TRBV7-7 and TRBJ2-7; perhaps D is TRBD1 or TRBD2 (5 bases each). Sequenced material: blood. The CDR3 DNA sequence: TGTGCTAGCAGCGGTTGGGGGTTGAACGAGCAGTACTTC. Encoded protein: CASSGWGLNEQYF.